Included here is one T cell receptor (beta chain) sequence, with context. The antigen is not known. Some 30,000 T cell genomes, or about 190 ng DNA, went into the sorted-subset replicate PCRs. Profiling relied on immunoSEQ multiplex PCR, and the TCRdb table lists in-frame clones only, not all of them. The sample lists a few hundred thousand clones, 65% occurring once. This sample stems from a study of shared clonotypes between healthy human individuals. Study information: Donor ages ranged 18 to 49 years: a couple of women, a few men. Study-wide results and caveats: Clonotypes that were shared across a handful of donors made up approximately 5.1% of naive CD4 clonotypes.

Trimming pared 2 bases from V and 4 bases from J, leaving 18 bases between. Germline V CDR1 and CDR2: MDHEN, SYDVKM. The CDR3 has 16 amino acids. The chain joins TRBV28 to TRBJ2-7, with TRBD2 as a possible D gene (6 bases). This sequence originates from a man aged 30-40 years in good health. The sample was memory CD4+ T cells sorted from blood. As for subset: CD45RA-negative fraction. The CDR3 loop is CASSLGSAGYRYEQYF. For the CDR3, the DNA is TGTGCCAGCAGTTTAGGCTCGGCGGGGTATCGGTACGAGCAGTACTTC.